Included here is one TCR beta chain sequence, with context. Antigen unknown. Data came from immunoSEQ multiplex PCR; TCRdb stores just in-frame clones and leaves some out. The sample carries 200,000 to 300,000 clones, approximately 83% recorded once. CD4+CD25+CD127- Tregs, CD4+CD25- non-Tregs, CD4 and CD8 cells were sorted. This sample was taken from a study of Tregs in tolerant kidney transplant recipients. The study's findings and limits: No direct test of biological reproducibility was done here.

V was trimmed by 1 base and J by 4 bases, leaving 13 bases between them. Germline V gene lookup returns CDR1 SEHNR and CDR2 FQNEAQ (reference sequence). The CDR3 length is 15 residues. The sequenced material came from CD4+ T cells from blood. This sequence joins TRBV7-9 and TRBJ2-5; D unresolved. This sequence was found in a human donor in good health. CDR3 DNA: TGTGCCAGCAGCTTAGGACGCCAGAACCGAGAGACCCAGTACTTC. Translation gives CASSLGRQNRETQYF.